The 14 T cell receptor beta chains given below trace back to one sample, sequenced in a study of long-term antiretroviral therapy in people with HIV. A v3.0 immunoSEQ assay was performed at survey level. Profiled with immunoSEQ multiplex PCR; TCRdb holds only in-frame clones, not every one. Of some 40,000 clones in the sample, roughly nine tenths are singletons; the top ten hold 4%. Source: unsorted PBMCs, taken 1.2 years after starting antiretroviral therapy. These receptor sequences come from a woman in her fifties or sixties with HIV.

The table lists this clone with a count of one. V is TRBV7-2 and J is TRBJ1-2, with a weak D call TRBD1 (5 bases). The germline V gene encodes CDR1 SGHTA and CDR2 FQGNSA. Trimming cost V 2 bases and J 2 bases, with 6 bases left between them. The CDR3 length is 13 residues. This chain's CDR3 is CASSLWGNYGYTF. The CDR3 DNA reads as TGTGCCAGCAGCTTATGGGGGAACTATGGCTACACCTTC.

This clone showed up just once. This sequence joins TRBV19 and TRBJ1-5, with a possible D match to TRBD1 (6 bases). Trimming took 6 bases from V and 2 from J, leaving 11 bases between them. The CDR3 covers 14 residues. Germline V gene lookup returns CDR1 LNHDA and CDR2 SQIVND (reference sequence). The CDR3 is CASRFRQGNQPQHF. The CDR3 region has the DNA TGTGCCAGTAGGTTCCGACAGGGCAATCAGCCCCAGCATTTT.

CDR3 sequence reads: CASGASQGLRGYTF. DNA for the CDR3: TGTGCTAGTGGGGCGTCGCAGGGTTTGCGAGGCTACACCTTC. The chain uses TRBV12-5 and TRBJ1-2; maybe TRBD1 (5 bases). Deletions cut 6 bases from V and 8 bases from J, with 19 bases between. The CDR3 spans 14 residues. Germline CDR1 reads LGHNT; CDR2 reads FRNRAP.

This sequence joins TRBV6-1 and TRBJ1-4; D is unclear. V dropped 0 bases and J dropped 8 bases, with 4 bases sitting between them. This CDR3 is built from 12 residues. Germline lookup yields CDR1 MNHNS and CDR2 SASEGT. The CDR3 sequence: CASSEAGEKLFF. CDR3 nucleotide sequence: TGTGCCAGCAGTGAAGCAGGGGAAAAACTGTTTTTT.

The chain uses TRBV5-4 and TRBJ1-5; D is ambiguous. The V gene's germline CDR1 is SGHNT and CDR2 YYREEE (reference sequence). The CDR3 covers 14 residues. The V end was cut by 0 bases, the J end by 5 bases, with 9 bases between. For the CDR3, the DNA is TGTGCCAGCAGCTTGGCGGGCAGAGATCAGCCCCAGCATTTT. Protein: CASSLAGRDQPQHF. Filled out from reference TRBV5-4 and TRBJ1-5, the complete variable domain reads ETGVTQSPTHLIKTRGQQVTLRCSSQSGHNTVSWYQQALGQGPQFIFQYYREEENGRGNFPPRFSGLQFPNYSSELNVNALELDDSALYLCASSLAGRDQPQHFGDGTRLSIL.

This chain joins TRBV6-5 and TRBJ2-4, with D hard to call. V was clipped by 5 bases and J by 3 bases, with 14 bases between them. Germline CDR1 MNHEY, CDR2 SVGAGI. The CDR3 extends over 15 amino acids. The CDR3 DNA sequence: TGTGCCAGCAGTACGGGCCAGCCCTACAAAAACATTCAGTACTTC. It encodes CASSTGQPYKNIQYF.

This chain uses TRBV19 with TRBJ1-5; TRBD1 is a possible D gene (5 bases). CDR1 and CDR2 from the germline V gene are LNHDA and SQIVND (reference sequence). V lost 5 bases to trimming and J lost 6 bases, with 11 bases between them. CDR3 length: 13 amino acids. The CDR3 DNA reads TGTGCCAGTAGTTCCTCCGGGACTCAGCCCCAGCATTTT. It yields the protein CASSSSGTQPQHF.

By frequency in the sample, this clone is hyperexpanded (1% or more). The chain links TRBV7-9 to TRBJ2-2; no clear D gene. Trimming took 3 bases from V and 4 from J, leaving 9 bases between them. The CDR3 covers 14 residues. Germline values: CDR1 SEHNR, CDR2 FQNEAQ (reference sequence). CDR3 bases: TGTGCCAGCAGCTTTTATGACGGCACCGGGGAGCTGTTTTTT. This gives the protein CASSFYDGTGELFF.

The genes are TRBV7-8 and TRBJ2-5; D is unresolved. Trimming cost V 5 bases and J 5 bases, with 12 bases left between them. The CDR3 contains 13 residues. The germline V gene encodes CDR1 SGHVS and CDR2 FQNEAQ. CDR3 protein: CASSPPRWETQYF. The CDR3 DNA reads TGTGCCAGCAGCCCCCCGCGGTGGGAGACCCAGTACTTC.

This chain links TRBV6-1 with TRBJ1-4, with a possible D match to TRBD1 (6 bases). Germline CDR1 MNHNS, CDR2 SASEGT. This CDR3 has 14 residues. The V end lost 8 bases, the J end lost 8 bases, and 18 bases lay between the germline ends. DNA of the CDR3: TGTGCCAGCGCCATGCTCAGGGGTGGAGAAAAACTGTTTTTT. This encodes CASAMLRGGEKLFF.

This chain uses TRBV5-1 with TRBJ2-2; no firm D call. The V gene lost 3 bases and the J gene lost 0 bases, with 12 bases spanning the gap. Germline V gene lookup returns CDR1 SGHRS and CDR2 YFSETQ. The CDR3 spans 16 residues. The CDR3 DNA is TGCGCCAGCAGCTCGGGCATTTTTGCGAACACCGGGGAGCTGTTTTTT. Translated, it gives CASSSGIFANTGELFF.

V usage is TRBV11-2 and J usage is TRBJ1-6, with D perhaps TRBD1 (6 bases). The V gene lost 1 base and the J gene lost 8 bases, with 9 bases spanning the gap. The CDR3 consists of 14 residues. The germline gives CDR1 SGHAT, CDR2 FQNNGV. The CDR3 protein is CASSLAGGHSPLHF. CDR3 DNA: TGTGCCAGCAGCTTAGCGGGGGGCCATTCACCCCTCCACTTT.

V is TRBV7-2 and J is TRBJ1-5; D is uncertain. The CDR3 is 14 residues long. The germline V gene has CDR1 SGHTA and CDR2 FQGNSA. Trimming removed 5 bases at V and 2 bases at J, with 10 bases between. In DNA form, the CDR3 reads TGTGCCAGCAGCGCGGACGGAGGCAATCAGCCCCAGCATTTT. It is translated as CASSADGGNQPQHF.

The J gene is TRBJ1-6, the V gene TRBV5-1; D is uncertain. The germline V gene encodes CDR1 SGHRS and CDR2 YFSETQ. V was pared by 0 bases and J by 11 bases, with 15 bases between. CDR3 length: 15 amino acids. For the CDR3, the DNA is TGCGCCAGCAGCTTGGCCTCCCTTGGGCCTCCACCCCTCCACTTT. The encoded protein is CASSLASLGPPPLHF.